One sample yielded the 28 T cell receptor beta chains listed below, sequenced in a study of blood T cell repertoires in COVID-19. Clones were read by immunoSEQ multiplex PCR, and TCRdb kept only the in-frame ones, dropping some. The data contain 75,000 to 100,000 clones, approximately 72% of them singletons. The sample comprised peripheral blood. Receptor source: a man in his 70s with acute or convalescent COVID-19.

This clone was found once. Here the CDR3 reads CASSLVAGASSGNTIYF. CDR3 sequence (DNA): TGTGCCAGCAGCTTAGTTGCAGGGGCAAGCTCTGGAAACACCATATATTTT. The genes are TRBV7-6 and TRBJ1-3, with a tentative D call TRBD1 (6 bases). This CDR3 is built from 17 residues. Trimming stripped 1 base from V and 0 bases from J, with 13 bases between. Germline V gives CDR1 SGHVS, CDR2 FNYEAQ.

This clone was observed a single time. The chain recombines TRBV30 with TRBJ1-6; the D gene is possibly TRBD1 (5 bases). Trimming pared 5 bases from V and 8 bases from J, leaving 16 bases between. The V gene's germline CDR1 is GTSNPN and CDR2 SVGIG (reference sequence). This CDR3 spans 14 amino acids. The CDR3 coding sequence is TGTGCCTGGGCAAGAGGCCCGGGGGATTCACCCCTCCACTTT. Translation: CAWARGPGDSPLHF.

V is TRBV11-2 and J is TRBJ1-1; TRBD1 matches 9 bases. The CDR3 is made up of 14 amino acids. Germline V lookup: CDR1 SGHAT, CDR2 FQNNGV. J lost 3 bases, V lost 3 bases, and 2 bases had no gene match. The CDR3 sequence is CASSLDRGDTEAFF. In nucleotides, the CDR3 is TGTGCCAGCAGCTTGGACAGGGGCGACACTGAAGCTTTCTTT.

The CDR3 sequence: CASIRGGADNEQFF. CDR3 DNA: TGTGCCAGCATTCGGGGGGGCGCCGACAATGAGCAGTTCTTC. This chain uses TRBV7-2 with TRBJ2-1, with 8 bases fitting TRBD2. Germline V gene sequence: CDR1 SGHTA, CDR2 FQGNSA. The CDR3 has 14 residues. V trimming: 7 bases; J trimming: 5 bases; junction bases outside the gene matches: 7.

This chain joins TRBV28 and TRBJ1-2, with D perhaps TRBD1 (6 bases). Germline values: CDR1 MDHEN, CDR2 SYDVKM. CDR3 length: 16 residues. Trimming pared 2 bases from V and 8 bases from J, leaving 21 bases between. The CDR3 region has the DNA TGTGCCAGCAGTTTACCAGGACAGAAACTATGGAAGGGCTACACCTTC. Translated: CASSLPGQKLWKGYTF.

About this clone: Germline is not matched at one junction end, which may reflect a read error. This chain joins TRBV9 and TRBJ1-2; a weak D match, TRBD1 (5 bases). The CDR3 sequence is 15 residues long. In germline, CDR1 is SGDLS, CDR2 YYNGEE. CDR3 coding DNA: TGTGCCAGCTGCGTAGGAAGGGCTGGCGGGGGTGGCTACACCTTC. Its protein product is CASCVGRAGGGGYTF.

V gene TRBV6-5 combines with J gene TRBJ2-7; maybe TRBD1 (6 bases). CDR3 size: 14 residues. V was shortened by 2 bases and J by 7 bases, with 15 bases between the two germline ends. Germline CDR1 MNHEY, CDR2 SVGAGI. The CDR3 sequence: CASSYRGPTGEQYF. The DNA of the CDR3 is TGTGCCAGCAGTTACCGGGGCCCAACAGGGGAGCAGTACTTC.

This clone was found a few times. The genes are TRBV29-1 and TRBJ1-2; D is unclear. Trimming shortened V by 4 bases and J by 2 bases, and 8 bases separated the two germline ends. The CDR3 is made up of 12 amino acids. The germline CDR1 and CDR2 sequences are SQVTM and ANQGSEA. The DNA for the CDR3 is TGCAGCGTTGGAGGGCAGAACTATGGCTACACCTTC. Its translation is CSVGGQNYGYTF.

The V call is TRBV16, the J call TRBJ2-1; D uncertain. The germline V gene encodes CDR1 KGHSY and CDR2 FQNENV. This CDR3 has 15 amino acids. The V end lost 2 bases, the J end lost 6 bases, and 14 bases lay between the germline ends. The CDR3 reads CASSQSSQVSNEQFF. The CDR3 DNA is TGTGCCAGCAGCCAAAGTTCCCAGGTTAGCAATGAGCAGTTCTTC.

This chain joins TRBV29-1 and TRBJ2-1; a weak D match, TRBD1 (6 bases). Germline-derived CDR1 and CDR2 are SQVTM and ANQGSEA. The CDR3 spans 13 residues. Trimming removed 5 bases at V and 8 bases at J, with 16 bases between. This CDR3 is CSVRQGRPDEQFF. Here the CDR3 DNA reads TGCAGCGTTCGGCAGGGGCGTCCGGATGAGCAGTTCTTC.

The rearrangement links TRBV6-5 to TRBJ2-7, with 7 nucleotides matching TRBD1. The CDR3 totals 14 residues. J gave up 0 bases and V 5 bases, and 4 bases lay outside the gene matches. Germline V gives CDR1 MNHEY, CDR2 SVGAGI. CDR3 coding DNA: TGTGCCAGCAGTCCCGGGACAGCCTCCTACGAGCAGTACTTC. Amino acids: CASSPGTASYEQYF.

V gene TRBV24-1 combines with J gene TRBJ2-1; tentative D call: TRBD2 (6 bases). The CDR3 spans 14 residues. Looked up from germline, CDR1 is KGHDR and CDR2 is SFDVKD. V dropped 11 bases and J dropped 3 bases, with 16 bases sitting between them. CDR3 residues: CAISHGLYYNEQFF. The CDR3 bases are TGTGCCATAAGTCATGGACTATACTACAATGAGCAGTTCTTC.

The chain links TRBV3-1 (or the pseudogene TRBV3-2) to TRBJ1-2; 10 positions match TRBD1. The CDR3 spans 14 residues. V shed 4 bases and J 2 bases; nucleotides not matched to a gene: 1. Germline lookup yields CDR1 LGHDT and CDR2 YNNKEL (reference sequence). The CDR3 loop reads CASSLTGGNYGYTF. As DNA, the CDR3 is TGTGCCAGCAGCCTGACAGGGGGCAACTATGGCTACACCTTC.

The chain links TRBV3-1 (or the pseudogene TRBV3-2) to TRBJ1-5; unclear D gene. The ends were cut back, 5 bases at V and 4 bases at J, with 9 bases in the middle. The CDR3 sequence is 13 residues long. Germline V CDR1 and CDR2: LGHDT, YNNKEL (reference sequence). In DNA form, the CDR3 reads TGTGCCAGCAGCTGGGCACGTAATCAGCCCCAGCATTTT. It codes for CASSWARNQPQHF.

The chain couples TRBV4-1 to TRBJ2-3; TRBD2 agrees at 11 bases. CDR1 is MGHRA, CDR2 YSYEKL, per germline. This CDR3 contains 18 residues. Trimming at V came to 3 bases and at J to 5 bases, leaving 13 bases not matched to a gene. CDR3 in amino acids: CASSHQLAGAGRGDTQYF. The CDR3 DNA is TGCGCCAGCAGCCATCAACTAGCGGGAGCGGGGCGGGGAGATACGCAGTATTTT.

This clone was found a few times. V and J are TRBV29-1 and TRBJ1-5; D not resolved. V was clipped by 0 bases and J by 7 bases, with 10 bases between them. CDR3 length: 13 amino acids. Germline V CDR1 and CDR2: SQVTM, ANQGSEA. The CDR3 sequence: CSVEEQSGQPQHF. The CDR3 nucleotides are TGCAGCGTTGAAGAACAGTCCGGCCAGCCCCAGCATTTT.

V gene TRBV27 combines with J gene TRBJ2-2; D remains unclear. Between the trimmed V and J ends, which lost 1 base and 5 bases, there was a span of 8 bases. This CDR3 spans 14 amino acids. Per the germline V gene, CDR1 is MNHEY and CDR2 is SMNVEV (reference sequence). The CDR3 DNA reads as TGTGCCAGCAGTTTATTTTCTAGGACCGGGGAGCTGTTTTTT. Translating gives CASSLFSRTGELFF.

This clone came up a few times. V gene TRBV7-8 combines with J gene TRBJ1-1; D unresolved. This CDR3 is 14 amino acids long. V dropped 0 bases and J dropped 5 bases, with 10 bases sitting between them. The germline V gene has CDR1 SGHVS and CDR2 FQNEAQ. CDR3 loop: CASSLALMSTEAFF. Written as DNA, the CDR3 is TGTGCCAGCAGCTTAGCGCTTATGAGTACTGAAGCTTTCTTT.

The table lists this clone with a few counts. The chain is built from TRBV5-4 and TRBJ2-1; TRBD2 is a possible D gene (6 bases). The CDR3 spans 16 residues. The V and J ends lost 0 bases and 4 bases respectively, with 14 bases between them. Germline CDR1 is SGHNT and CDR2 is YYREEE (reference sequence). CDR3 residues: CASSLELLAAYNEQFF. The CDR3 DNA reads as TGTGCCAGCAGCTTGGAGTTGTTAGCGGCATACAATGAGCAGTTCTTC. Combining the CDR3 with reference TRBV5-4 and TRBJ2-1 gives the whole variable domain ETGVTQSPTHLIKTRGQQVTLRCSSQSGHNTVSWYQQALGQGPQFIFQYYREEENGRGNFPPRFSGLQFPNYSSELNVNALELDDSALYLCASSLELLAAYNEQFFGPGTRLTVL.

The chain combines TRBV19 with TRBJ2-1, with TRBD2 matching over 7 bases. CDR1 and CDR2 from the germline V gene are LNHDA and SQIVND (reference sequence). J was trimmed by 0 bases and V by 5 bases; bases with no gene match: 25. This CDR3 has 22 residues. CDR3 loop: CASSYPGSFGTISAGSYNEQFF. The CDR3 DNA follows: TGTGCCAGTAGTTACCCAGGGAGTTTTGGGACTATTAGCGCCGGCTCCTACAATGAGCAGTTCTTC.

The rearrangement links TRBV27 to TRBJ2-5; TRBD1 agrees at 9 bases. The CDR3 totals 17 residues. V lost 3 bases and J lost 7; bases outside the gene matches: 15. Germline V gene sequence: CDR1 MNHEY, CDR2 SMNVEV (reference sequence). As DNA, the CDR3 is TGTGCCAGCAGTTTCGGACAGGGGCCATCCGGGAGAGGGACCCAGTACTTC. This sequence encodes CASSFGQGPSGRGTQYF.

Notes on this clone: The same CDR3 arises from other DNA sequences in this sample as well. The V and J genes are TRBV5-1 and TRBJ2-1; D might be TRBD2 (5 bases). The germline gives CDR1 SGHRS, CDR2 YFSETQ. Deletions cut 2 bases from V and 0 bases from J, with 9 bases between. The CDR3 runs to 15 residues. Here the CDR3 DNA reads TGCGCCAGCAGCTTAGCGGTGAGCTCCTACAATGAGCAGTTCTTC. Protein: CASSLAVSSYNEQFF.

The chain recombines TRBV29-1 with TRBJ1-2, with 7 bases aligning to TRBD1. The CDR3 loop spans 12 amino acids. The ends lost 7 bases at V and 5 bases at J; junction bases unmatched: 7. Germline values: CDR1 SQVTM, CDR2 ANQGSEA. CDR3 region: CSGEGASYGYTF. In nucleotides, the CDR3 is TGCAGCGGAGAGGGGGCTAGTTATGGCTACACCTTC.

The chain uses TRBV19 and TRBJ2-3; 12 nucleotides agree with TRBD2. With 3 bases clipped from V and 4 bases from J, the junction kept 5 bases outside the gene matches. CDR3 length equals 16 residues. Germline V gene lookup returns CDR1 LNHDA and CDR2 SQIVND (reference sequence). The CDR3 bases are TGTGCCAGTAGTATCTCACTAGCGGGAGGTGCAGATACGCAGTATTTT. It codes for CASSISLAGGADTQYF.

The chain recombines TRBV28 with TRBJ1-3, with D unclear. This CDR3 spans 16 amino acids. The V end lost 3 bases, the J end lost 2 bases, and 14 bases lay between the germline ends. Germline V lookup: CDR1 MDHEN, CDR2 SYDVKM. The CDR3 DNA follows: TGTGCCAGCAGTTTGGGTAGCGGGAGGGCTGGAAACACCATATATTTT. Translation gives CASSLGSGRAGNTIYF.

V gene TRBV30 combines with J gene TRBJ2-1; the match to TRBD1 covers 7 bases. The junction had 11 bases not matched to a gene; V was cut back by 5 bases and J by 13 bases. In germline, CDR1 is GTSNPN, CDR2 SVGIG (reference sequence). This CDR3 has 12 amino acids. DNA of the CDR3: TGTGCCTGGGTTCCCCGACAGGGTGATCAGTTCTTC. Translated: CAWVPRQGDQFF.

The chain links TRBV21-1 to TRBJ2-3; the tabulated D call, TRBD2, remains unverified against the DNA. TRBV21-1 has pseudogene status. This CDR3 is 18 amino acids long. The CDR3 DNA follows: TGTGCCAGCAGCAAAGGGAGGAGGAGCGGGCGGATCACAGATACGCAGTATTTT. Protein sequence: CASSKGRRSGRITDTQYF.

Comment on this clone: The germline gene is not matched at one end of the junction; a read error may be the cause. The rearrangement links TRBV7-7 to TRBJ2-3; TRBD2 is a possible D gene (6 bases). CDR3 length: 16 amino acids. Germline CDR1 is SSHAT and CDR2 is FNYEAQ (reference sequence). CDR3 bases: TGTGCTAGCAGCGCAGGGTGGCGGGAAGGCACAGATACGCAGTATTTT. Amino acids: CASSAGWREGTDTQYF.